This record concerns one TCR beta chain sequence. Antigen: not known. V was pared by 2 bases and J by 8 bases, with 14 bases between. Germline CDR1 and CDR2: SGHRS and YFSETQ. CDR3 length: 14 amino acids. This record belongs to a study of blood T cells in healthy people across ages. Findings of the study overall: Per million T cells, TCR beta diversity dropped roughly linearly as age increased. TCR beta diversity correlated strongly with naive T cell percentage. Using unsorted PBMCs precluded a conclusive naive versus antigen-experienced comparison.

With a J-beta primer mix and a sample-barcoded 5' primer, a second PCR ran roughly 6 to 11 cycles. TCRdb re-called the 5' RACE reads with MiXCR, one entry per CDR3 protein. The data contain roughly 900,000 distinct CDR3 sequences, about 48% of them seen just once; the ten biggest clones take up around 15%. The sequence was obtained from a man in his thirties or forties in good health. The sequencing input was blood. V usage is TRBV5-1 and J usage is TRBJ2-1, with D unclear. In DNA, the CDR3 is TGCGCCAGCAGCTTCCCCCTTGATACGCATGAGCAGTTCTTC. Its translation: CASSFPLDTHEQFF.